This TCR beta chain derives from a study of early T cells in non-severe SARS-CoV-2 infection. Study-wide background: Whole-blood bulk RNA, unsorted, was sequenced, and chains were unpaired.

Unique molecular identifiers were affixed to single, distinct cDNA molecules. TCRdb re-called the 5' RACE reads with MiXCR, one entry per CDR3 protein. Of approximately 27,000 distinct CDR3 sequences in the sample, about 5% were seen once. V gave up 8 bases and J gave up 4 bases, with 11 bases separating them. This CDR3 is built from 12 residues. Germline lookup yields CDR1 SEHNR and CDR2 FQNEAQ (reference sequence). Study-level points and caveats: The matching step, a VDJdb search, favored anti-spike CD8 responses and missed private and CD4 specificities.

This clonotype was counted at least ten times. Its antigen is unknown. This TCR derives from an adult who was a healthcare worker with PCR-confirmed SARS-CoV-2 infection or an uninfected control (not recorded which). Sample: whole blood. The rearrangement uses TRBV7-9 and TRBJ2-5, with D tentatively TRBD1 or TRBD2 (6 bases each). As DNA, the CDR3 is TGTGCCAGCGGAGGGGGAGGAGAGACCCAGTACTTC. This codes for CASGGGGETQYF.